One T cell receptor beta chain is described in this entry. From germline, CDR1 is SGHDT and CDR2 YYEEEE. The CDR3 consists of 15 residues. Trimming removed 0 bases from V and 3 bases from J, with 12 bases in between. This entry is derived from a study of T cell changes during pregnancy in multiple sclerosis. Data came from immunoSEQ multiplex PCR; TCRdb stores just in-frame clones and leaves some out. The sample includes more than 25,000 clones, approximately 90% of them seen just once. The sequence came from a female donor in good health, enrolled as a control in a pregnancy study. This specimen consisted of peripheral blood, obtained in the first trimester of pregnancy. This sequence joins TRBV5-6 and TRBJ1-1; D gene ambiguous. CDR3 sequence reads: CASSLGRVRYTEAFF. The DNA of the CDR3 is TGTGCCAGCAGCTTGGGGAGGGTGAGGTACACTGAAGCTTTCTTT. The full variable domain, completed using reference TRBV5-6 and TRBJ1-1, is DAGVTQSPTHLIKTRGQQVTLRCSPKSGHDTVSWYQQALGQGPQFIFQYYEEEERQRGNFPDRFSGHQFPNYSSELNVNALLLGDSALYLCASSLGRVRYTEAFFGQGTRLTVV.